The 4 T cell receptor beta chains below come from one sample, sequenced in a study of OX40 agonist ivuxolimab in advanced cancers. Using immunoSEQ multiplex PCR, the repertoire was profiled, and TCRdb retains in-frame clones only, with some absent. The top ten hold about 12% of the sample, which has 60,000 to 70,000 clones, approximately 92% seen once. This sample comprised CD4+ or CD8+ T cells sorted from blood, obtained in a trial of the OX40 agonist ivuxolimab. All receptors derive from an adult with an advanced solid tumor such as melanoma, head and neck, liver or kidney cancer.

The V call is TRBV30, the J call TRBJ2-7; tentatively, D is TRBD2 (5 bases). CDR3 length equals 12 residues. Germline CDR1 reads GTSNPN; CDR2 reads SVGIG (reference sequence). V was clipped by 5 bases and J by 1 base, with 9 bases between them. This CDR3 reads CAWAGLSYEQYF. The CDR3 DNA sequence: TGTGCCTGGGCCGGACTTTCCTACGAGCAGTACTTC.

The chain is built from TRBV19 and TRBJ2-1; D gene unclear. CDR3 length equals 14 residues. CDR1 LNHDA and CDR2 SQIVND come from the germline V gene (reference sequence). Deletions cut 5 bases from V and 7 bases from J, with 15 bases between. CDR3 residues: CASSAVPPVNEQFF. DNA for the CDR3: TGTGCCAGTAGTGCAGTACCCCCGGTGAATGAGCAGTTCTTC.

The rearrangement joins TRBV28 to TRBJ1-4; D is uncertain. V was trimmed by 3 bases and J by 15 bases, leaving 14 bases between them. Germline-derived CDR1 and CDR2 are MDHEN and SYDVKM. CDR3 size: 12 residues. CDR3 protein: CASSFPKSGLFF. In DNA form, the CDR3 reads TGTGCCAGCAGTTTCCCCAAATCGGGGTTGTTTTTT.

The V and J genes are TRBV5-1 and TRBJ1-6; maybe TRBD1 (5 bases). Trimming removed 6 bases at V and 0 bases at J, with 13 bases between. CDR3 length equals 16 residues. The V gene's germline CDR1 is SGHRS and CDR2 YFSETQ. The CDR3 loop is CASTWDRSSYNSPLHF. CDR3 nucleotides: TGCGCCAGCACCTGGGACCGCAGCTCCTATAATTCACCCCTCCACTTT.